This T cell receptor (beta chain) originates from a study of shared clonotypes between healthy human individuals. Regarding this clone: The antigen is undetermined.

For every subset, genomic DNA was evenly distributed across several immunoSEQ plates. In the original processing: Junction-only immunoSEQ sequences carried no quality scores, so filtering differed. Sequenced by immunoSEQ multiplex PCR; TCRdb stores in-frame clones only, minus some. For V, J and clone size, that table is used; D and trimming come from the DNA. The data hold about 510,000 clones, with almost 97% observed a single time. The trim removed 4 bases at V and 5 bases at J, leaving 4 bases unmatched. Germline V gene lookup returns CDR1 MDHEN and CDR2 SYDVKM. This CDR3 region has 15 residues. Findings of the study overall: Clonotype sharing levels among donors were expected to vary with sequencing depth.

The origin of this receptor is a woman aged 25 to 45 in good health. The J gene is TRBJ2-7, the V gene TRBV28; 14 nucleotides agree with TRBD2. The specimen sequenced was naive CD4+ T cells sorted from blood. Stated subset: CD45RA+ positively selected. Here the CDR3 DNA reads TGTGCCAGCAGTTCGCCGGGACTAGCGGGAGACGAGCAGTACTTC. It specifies CASSSPGLAGDEQYF.